This T cell receptor (beta chain) was documented in a study of PD-1 blockade in classical Hodgkin lymphoma. Study-level points and caveats: Causes of the repertoire differences remain undefined, possibly disease activity or prior therapy.

Every patient was affected by relapse after autologous stem cell transplantation, while exposure to brentuximab vedotin was not uniform. Regarding this clone: The antigen is not known.

CDR1 SGDLS and CDR2 YYNGEE come from the germline V gene. V lost 4 bases, J lost 2 bases, and 5 bases stayed unmatched. The CDR3 contains 14 residues. Produced via immunoSEQ multiplex PCR; TCRdb's table is partial and in-frame only. The data hold approximately 99,000 clones, with about four fifths observed a single time. The material sequenced was peripheral blood mononuclear cells (PBMCs), taken before the second cycle of nivolumab. This clonotype was sampled from a human donor with classical Hodgkin lymphoma. The V and J genes are TRBV9 and TRBJ2-7, with 8 bases fitting TRBD1. CDR3 in amino acids: CASSSGQGPYEQYF. CDR3 nucleotide sequence: TGTGCCAGCAGCTCCGGACAGGGCCCCTACGAGCAGTACTTC.